Below, one T cell receptor beta chain is given with its context. Its antigen target is currently unknown. The record has no base qualities; no much larger clone is one base away. These data originate in a study of shared clonotypes between healthy human individuals (dated by TCRdb to 2018 to 2021). At the level of the whole study: A couple of women and three men aged 18 to 49 years were included in the cohort. For each donor, CD4 naive and CD4 memory were each given three plates, CD8 naive was given two plates, and CD8 memory was given one plate. Each donor's leukapheresis produced roughly between roughly 0.85 and 10 billion PBMCs. To increase sequencing depth and limit assay-specific biases, different laboratories used diverse techniques to prepare libraries and sequence TCR repertoires. To estimate repertoire size and how much clonotypes are shared between individuals, the study performed deep sequencing of blood TCR repertoires from about five healthy adults.

The investigation overall reported the following: Pairwise subsampling led to the expectation that sequencing depth would affect the degree of clonotype sharing among donors. Across a few donors, around 5% of naive CD4, around 3.5% of naive CD8, about 2.3% of memory CD4, and under 0.45% of memory CD8 clonotypes were shared. Sampling was restricted to blood, and TCR repertoires in tissues likely differ from the TCR repertoires found in blood. Clonotypes shared by all four sorted-subset donors showed higher generation probabilities than non-shared clonotypes. Incomplete sequencing was indicated by rarefaction of sorted-subset datasets, despite the large sequencing depth. Estimated clonotype richness was generally larger for naive than for memory subsets. The genetic and exposure-history diversity represented was limited by the small number of donors.

V drops 0 bases and J drops 7 bases, leaving 9 bases in between. CDR1 is given as MDHEN and CDR2 as SYDVKM, both from the germline V gene. From the cysteine up to the phenylalanine, the CDR3 has a length of 13 residues. Here the CDR3 DNA is all that survives: 39 bases in frame from base 1. Using the deep immunoSEQ assay, multiplex PCR amplified TCR CDR3 regions from genomic DNA. Genomic DNA extracted from each cell subset was distributed evenly over all wells of several immunoSEQ 96-well plates, and each plate served as one replicate. For sorted subsets, around 0.2 ug of genomic DNA, equivalent to around 31,000 T cell genomes, went into each replicate PCR. Purified libraries were quantified with a Qubit 3.0 fluorometer, sized on a Bioanalyzer 2100, and re-quantified with the KAPA Library Quantification kit. A separate single-read 150-cycle Illumina NextSeq 550 flow cell was used to sequence each immunoSEQ 96-well plate. The published analysis was carried out like this. Because the immunoSEQ output held only junctional sequences and lacked quality scores, the filtering could not match the filtering applied to full-length reads. To assign V/J genes and CDR3, sequences were annotated against IMGT germline references using PyIR, a Python wrapper for IgBLAST v1.9. Reads with weak V/J assignments (E-value above 1e-6), missing CDR3, stop codons, out-of-frame junctions, or ambiguous translated residues were removed. V3J clonotypes were defined as sequences sharing the same inferred V gene, J gene, and CDR3 amino acid sequence. To compute the percentage overlap between repertoires, the number of shared unique clonotypes was divided by the size of the smaller repertoire. RTK rarefaction, the Chao1 estimator, and Recon v2.1 estimates of unobserved clonotypes were used to assess repertoire richness. Generation probabilities for all TCRbeta clonotypes obtained by the gDNA method from several donors were computed using OLGA. TCRdb took over this immuneACCESS table, retaining in-frame rearrangements with V and J assigned. Such tables are incomplete; in checked studies, under half of the missing clones stem from an unresolved V gene, and the remainder is unexplained. The V and J calls and clone size come from that table; D and trimming were worked out from the DNA. A total of about 100,000 clones appear in this sample, around 65% of them only once. The biggest ten clones account for approximately 23% of the sample.

The donors were healthy, HIV-negative adults who had no recently reported acute infections or vaccinations. Only Caucasian adults living in Nashville, Tennessee, USA were represented among the donors. The CD8 memory samples were a combination of magnetically selected CD45RO+ cells and CCR7-negative CD45RA+ effector memory (TemRA) cells. After blood collection by leukapheresis, PBMCs were isolated using Ficoll-Histopaque density gradient centrifugation and then cryopreserved in the vapor phase of liquid nitrogen. Purity and quantity of every magnetically sorted T cell population were checked by analytical flow cytometry. Genomic DNA was isolated from every sorted fraction and measured by UV absorbance on a Nanodrop 2000c.

Recombination linked TRBV28 to TRBJ1-2, with the D segment identity uncertain. Material: memory CD8+ T cells sorted from blood. Explained via the paper, the cell subset or site label denotes: CD45RO+ cells pooled with CCR7-negative TemRA cells. The sequence came from a woman in her twenties or thirties in good health. This receptor has the CDR3 CASSLWVGSGYTF. The bases are TGTGCCAGCAGTTTATGGGTGGGAAGTGGCTACACCTTC.